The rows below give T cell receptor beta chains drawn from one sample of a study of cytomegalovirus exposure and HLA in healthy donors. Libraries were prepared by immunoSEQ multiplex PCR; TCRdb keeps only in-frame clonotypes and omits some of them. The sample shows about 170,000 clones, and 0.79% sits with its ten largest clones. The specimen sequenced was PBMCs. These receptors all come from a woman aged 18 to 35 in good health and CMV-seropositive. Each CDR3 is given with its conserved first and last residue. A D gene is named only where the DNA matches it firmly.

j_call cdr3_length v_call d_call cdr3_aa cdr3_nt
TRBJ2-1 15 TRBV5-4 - CASSLAGGLMDQQFF TGTGCCAGCAGCTTGGCCGGCGGACTAATGGATCAGCAGTTCTTC
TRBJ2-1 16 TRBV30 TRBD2 CAWSQLSGRAVNEQFF TGTGCCTGGAGCCAACTGAGCGGGAGGGCCGTCAATGAGCAGTTCTTC
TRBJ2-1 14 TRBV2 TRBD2 CASRWEGPSWEQFF TGTGCCAGCAGGTGGGAGGGCCCTTCTTGGGAGCAGTTCTTC
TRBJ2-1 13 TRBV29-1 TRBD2 CSVYGTSGTLQFF TGCAGCGTTTACGGGACTAGCGGGACGTTGCAGTTCTTC
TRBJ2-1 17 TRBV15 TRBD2 CATSSQNLAGAYNEQFF TGTGCCACCAGCAGTCAAAACCTAGCGGGGGCTTACAATGAGCAGTTCTTC
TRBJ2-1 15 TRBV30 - CAWSVRRDRVNEQFF TGTGCCTGGAGTGTACGGCGGGACAGAGTGAATGAGCAGTTCTTC
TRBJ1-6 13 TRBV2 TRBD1 CASSIGQGSPLHF TGTGCCAGCAGCATAGGACAGGGTTCACCCCTCCACTTT
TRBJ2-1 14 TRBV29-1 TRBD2 CSVGSSGRAGEQFF TGCAGCGTTGGCTCTAGCGGGAGGGCCGGTGAGCAGTTCTTC
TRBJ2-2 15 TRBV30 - CAGGVPCSSTGELFF TGTGCAGGAGGGGTCCCGTGTTCCAGCACCGGGGAGCTGTTTTTT
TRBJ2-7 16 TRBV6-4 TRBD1 CASSDLGDRGTHEQYF TGTGCCAGCAGTGACTTGGGGGACAGGGGGACCCACGAGCAGTACTTC
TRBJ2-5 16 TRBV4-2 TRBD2 CASSQTLTSAQETQYF TGTGCCAGCAGCCAGACCCTGACTAGCGCCCAAGAGACCCAGTACTTC
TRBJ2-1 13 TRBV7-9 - CASSFLNYNEQFF TGTGCCAGCAGCTTCCTAAATTACAATGAGCAGTTCTTC
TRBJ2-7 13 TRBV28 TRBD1 CASSAGGYYEQYF TGTGCCAGCAGTGCAGGGGGCTATTACGAGCAGTACTTC
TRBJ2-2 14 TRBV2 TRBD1 CASKGYRGTGELFF TGTGCCAGCAAGGGGTACAGGGGCACCGGGGAGCTGTTTTTT
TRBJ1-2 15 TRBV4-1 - CASSQGAGTGYGYTF TGCGCCAGCAGCCAAGGGGCAGGGACTGGGTATGGCTACACCTTC
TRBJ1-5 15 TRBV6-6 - CASSYPQDSNQPQHF TGTGCCAGCAGTTACCCACAGGATAGCAATCAGCCCCAGCATTTT
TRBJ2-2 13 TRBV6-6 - CASSQQGSGELFF TGTGCCAGCAGCCAGCAGGGTTCCGGGGAGCTGTTTTTT
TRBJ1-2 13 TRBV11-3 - CASSSDRIYGYTF TGTGCCAGCAGCTCGGACAGAATCTATGGCTACACCTTC
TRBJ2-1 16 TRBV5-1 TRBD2 CASSLSGGGSYNEQFF TGCGCCAGCAGCCTGAGTGGGGGGGGCTCCTACAATGAGCAGTTCTTC
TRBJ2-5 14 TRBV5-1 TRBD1 CASSLVGTGETQYF TGCGCCAGCAGCTTGGTGGGGACAGGAGAGACCCAGTACTTC
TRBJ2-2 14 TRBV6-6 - CASSFTGSTGELFF TGTGCCAGCAGTTTTACAGGATCCACCGGGGAGCTGTTTTTT
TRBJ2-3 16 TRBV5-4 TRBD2 CASSSGTSRSTDTQYF TGTGCCAGCAGCTCCGGGACTAGCAGAAGCACAGATACGCAGTATTTT
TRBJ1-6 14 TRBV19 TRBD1 CASWTGTYNSPLHF TGTGCCAGTTGGACAGGGACCTATAATTCACCCCTCCACTTT
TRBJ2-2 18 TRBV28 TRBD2 CASSFVLRLAGGIGELFF TGTGCCAGCAGTTTTGTTTTGCGGCTAGCGGGAGGGATCGGGGAGCTGTTTTTT
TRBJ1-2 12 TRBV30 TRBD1 CAWVGQGNGYTF TGTGCCTGGGTTGGACAGGGAAATGGCTACACCTTC
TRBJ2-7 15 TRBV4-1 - CASSQADTVTYEQYF TGCGCCAGCAGCCAAGCCGACACGGTCACCTACGAGCAGTACTTC
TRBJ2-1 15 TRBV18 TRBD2 CASSPGLAAYNEQFF TGTGCCAGCTCACCCGGACTAGCGGCGTACAATGAGCAGTTCTTC
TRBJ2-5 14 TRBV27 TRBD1 CASSLRTGGETQYF TGTGCCAGCAGTTTGAGGACAGGGGGAGAGACCCAGTACTTC
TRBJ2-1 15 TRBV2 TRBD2 CASRAGDGNFSEQFF TGTGCCAGCAGGGCGGGGGACGGCAACTTTTCTGAGCAGTTCTTC
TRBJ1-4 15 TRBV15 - CATSRGTATNEKLFF TGTGCCACCAGCAGAGGCACAGCAACTAATGAAAAACTGTTTTTT
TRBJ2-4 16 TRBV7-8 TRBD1 CASSLTGTGGVYIQYF TGTGCCAGCAGCTTGACCGGGACAGGGGGAGTATACATTCAGTACTTC
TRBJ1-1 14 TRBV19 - CASSTWGGETEAFF TGTGCCAGTAGTACGTGGGGGGGCGAGACTGAAGCTTTCTTT
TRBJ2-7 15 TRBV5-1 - CASSLAGGRASEQYF TGCGCCAGCAGCTTGGCCGGCGGCAGGGCTAGCGAGCAGTACTTC
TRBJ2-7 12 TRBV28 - CASSLSRYEQYF TGTGCCAGCAGTTTATCACGGTACGAGCAGTACTTC
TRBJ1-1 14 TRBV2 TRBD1 CASSYRGANTEAFF TGTGCCAGCAGCTACAGGGGGGCGAACACTGAAGCTTTCTTT
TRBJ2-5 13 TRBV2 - CASQEGPGATQYF TGTGCCAGCCAAGAGGGGCCAGGGGCGACCCAGTACTTC
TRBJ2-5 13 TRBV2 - CASSEEAGETQYF TGTGCCAGCAGTGAAGAAGCGGGAGAGACCCAGTACTTC
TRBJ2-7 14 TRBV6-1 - CASSERSSRLEQYF TGTGCCAGCAGTGAACGGTCTTCGAGGCTCGAGCAGTACTTC
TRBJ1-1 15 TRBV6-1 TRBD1 CASSEQGGGTTEAFF TGTGCCAGCAGTGAACAGGGGGGAGGTACGACCGAAGCTTTCTTT
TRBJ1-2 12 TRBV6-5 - CASTWGGGYYTF TGTGCCAGCACCTGGGGGGGCGGGTACTACACCTTC
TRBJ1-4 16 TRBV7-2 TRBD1 CASSLGGTGGREKLFF TGTGCCAGCAGCTTGGGTGGGACAGGGGGCCGGGAAAAACTGTTTTTT
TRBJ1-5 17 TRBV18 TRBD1 CASSPPGQGVINQPQHF TGTGCCAGCTCACCACCGGGACAGGGAGTTATCAATCAGCCCCAGCATTTT
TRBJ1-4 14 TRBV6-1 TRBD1 CASSFRQGDEKLFF TGTGCCAGCAGCTTTAGACAGGGTGATGAAAAACTGTTTTTT
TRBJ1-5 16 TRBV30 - CAWSFTWDTGYQPQHF TGTGCCTGGAGTTTTACTTGGGACACCGGCTATCAGCCCCAGCATTTT
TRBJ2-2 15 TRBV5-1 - CASSFLQGGTGELFF TGCGCCAGCAGCTTTCTGCAGGGAGGCACCGGGGAGCTGTTTTTT
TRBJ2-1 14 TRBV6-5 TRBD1 CASSQGQGRNEQFF TGTGCCAGCAGCCAGGGACAGGGGAGGAATGAGCAGTTCTTC
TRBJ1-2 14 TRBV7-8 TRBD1 CASSLTGQQYGYTF TGTGCCAGCAGCTTGACAGGGCAACAGTATGGCTACACCTTC
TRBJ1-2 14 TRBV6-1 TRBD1 CASSPGQGEYGYTF TGTGCCAGCAGTCCGGGACAGGGGGAATATGGCTACACCTTC
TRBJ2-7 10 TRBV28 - CAGPTYEQYF TGTGCCGGTCCTACCTACGAGCAGTACTTC
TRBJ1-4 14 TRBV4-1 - CASSQVGTNEKLFF TGCGCCAGCAGCCAAGTCGGGACTAATGAAAAACTGTTTTTT
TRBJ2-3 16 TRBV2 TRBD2 CASSAGLAASTDTQYF TGTGCCAGCAGCGCGGGACTAGCAGCTAGCACAGATACGCAGTATTTT
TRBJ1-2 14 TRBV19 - CASSITQGNYGYTF TGTGCCAGTAGTATTACCCAGGGGAACTATGGCTACACCTTC
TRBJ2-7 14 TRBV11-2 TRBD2 CASTKSGRKYEQYF TGTGCCAGCACCAAAAGCGGGAGGAAATACGAGCAGTACTTC
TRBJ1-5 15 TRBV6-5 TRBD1 CASRPSQGAGQPQHF TGTGCCAGCCGACCGAGTCAGGGGGCCGGGCAGCCCCAGCATTTT
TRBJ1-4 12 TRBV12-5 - CASGLTNEKLFF TGTGCTAGTGGCCTGACTAATGAAAAACTGTTTTTT
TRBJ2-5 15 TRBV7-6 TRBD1 CASSPSGQSLGTQYF TGTGCCAGCAGCCCCTCGGGACAGTCTTTAGGGACCCAGTACTTC
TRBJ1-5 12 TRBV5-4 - CASSSPGQPQHF TGTGCCAGCAGCTCACCAGGTCAGCCCCAGCATTTT